This TCR beta chain was documented in a study of cytomegalovirus exposure and HLA in healthy donors. The CDR3 extends over 18 amino acids. CDR1 is SGHRS, CDR2 YFSETQ, per germline. PCR was performed using 60 Vbeta and 13 Jbeta primers. Clones were read by immunoSEQ multiplex PCR, and TCRdb kept only the in-frame ones, dropping some. The sample lists roughly 150,000 clones, 70% to 80% occurring once. On this clone: At one of its ends the junction is not consistent with the germline gene, which may arise from a read error.

The sequencing sample was made of PBMCs. This TCR came from a woman in her forties in good health and CMV-seronegative. The chain has TRBV5-1 and TRBJ2-6; TRBD1 matches 9 bases. CDR3 sequence: CASSPSTGTGTGANGLTF. The CDR3 coding sequence is TGCGCCAGCAGCCCTTCAACCGGGACAGGGACTGGGGCCAACGGCCTGACTTTC. Filled out from reference TRBV5-1 and TRBJ2-6, the complete variable domain reads KAGVTQTPRYLIKTRGQQVTLSCSPISGHRSVSWYQQTPGQGLQFLFEYFSETQRNKGNFPGRFSGRQFSNSRSEMNVSTLELGDSALYLCASSPSTGTGTGANGLTFGAGSRLTVL.